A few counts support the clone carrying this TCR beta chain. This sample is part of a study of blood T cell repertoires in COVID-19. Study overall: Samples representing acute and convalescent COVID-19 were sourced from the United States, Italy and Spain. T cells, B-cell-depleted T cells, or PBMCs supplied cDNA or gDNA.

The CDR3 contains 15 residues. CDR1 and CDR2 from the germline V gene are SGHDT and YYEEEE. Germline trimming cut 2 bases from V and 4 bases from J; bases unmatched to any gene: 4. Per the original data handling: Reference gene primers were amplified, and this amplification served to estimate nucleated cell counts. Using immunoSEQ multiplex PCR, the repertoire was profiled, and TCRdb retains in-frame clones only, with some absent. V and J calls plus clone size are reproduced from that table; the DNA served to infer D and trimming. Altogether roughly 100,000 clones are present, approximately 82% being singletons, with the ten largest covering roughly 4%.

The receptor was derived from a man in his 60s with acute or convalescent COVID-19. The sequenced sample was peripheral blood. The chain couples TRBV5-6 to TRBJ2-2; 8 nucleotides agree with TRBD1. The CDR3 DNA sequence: TGTGCCAGCAGCTTACAGGACAGGGTCACCGGGGAGCTGTTTTTT. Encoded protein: CASSLQDRVTGELFF.